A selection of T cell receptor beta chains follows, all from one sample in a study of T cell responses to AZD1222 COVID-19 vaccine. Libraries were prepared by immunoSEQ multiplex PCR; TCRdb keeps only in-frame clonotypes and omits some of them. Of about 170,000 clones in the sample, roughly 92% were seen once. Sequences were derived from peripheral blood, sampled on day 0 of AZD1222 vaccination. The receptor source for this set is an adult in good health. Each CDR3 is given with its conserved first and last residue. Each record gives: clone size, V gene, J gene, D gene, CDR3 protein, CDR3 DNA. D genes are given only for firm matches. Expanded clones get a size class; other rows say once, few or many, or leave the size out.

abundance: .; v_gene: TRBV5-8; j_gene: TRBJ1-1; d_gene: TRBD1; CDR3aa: CASSLGTGWSTEAFF; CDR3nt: TGTGCCAGCAGCTTGGGGACAGGGTGGTCCACTGAAGCTTTCTTT
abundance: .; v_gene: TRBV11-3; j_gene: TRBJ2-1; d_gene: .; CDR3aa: CASSLGGVAYNEQFF; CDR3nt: TGTGCCAGCAGCTTAGGAGGAGTAGCCTACAATGAGCAGTTCTTC
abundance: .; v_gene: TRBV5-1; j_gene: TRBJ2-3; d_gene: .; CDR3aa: CASSQARADTQYF; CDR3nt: TGCGCCAGCAGTCAGGCAAGGGCAGATACGCAGTATTTT
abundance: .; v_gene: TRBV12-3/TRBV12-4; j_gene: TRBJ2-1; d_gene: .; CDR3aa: CASSFQGEQFF; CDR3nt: TGTGCCAGCAGTTTTCAGGGTGAGCAGTTCTTC
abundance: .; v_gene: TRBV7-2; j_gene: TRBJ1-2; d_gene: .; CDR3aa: CASSLGLGGDYGYTF; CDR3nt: TGTGCCAGCAGCTTAGGTTTGGGCGGCGACTATGGCTACACCTTC
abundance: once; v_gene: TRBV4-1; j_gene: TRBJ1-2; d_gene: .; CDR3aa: CASSLLSGTHGYTF; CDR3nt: TGCGCCAGCAGCCTTCTATCCGGGACTCATGGCTACACCTTC
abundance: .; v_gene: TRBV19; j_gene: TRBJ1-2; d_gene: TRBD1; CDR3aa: CASSLAPGTGGRNGYTF; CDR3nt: TGTGCCAGTAGTCTTGCCCCCGGGACAGGGGGCAGGAATGGCTACACCTTC
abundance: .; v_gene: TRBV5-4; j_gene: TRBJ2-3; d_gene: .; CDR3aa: CASRGHSTDTQYF; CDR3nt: TGTGCCAGCAGAGGACACAGCACAGATACGCAGTATTTT
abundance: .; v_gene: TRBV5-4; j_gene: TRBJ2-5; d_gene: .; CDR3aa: CASSRAVGETQYF; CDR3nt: TGTGCCAGCAGCAGAGCGGTGGGAGAGACCCAGTACTTC
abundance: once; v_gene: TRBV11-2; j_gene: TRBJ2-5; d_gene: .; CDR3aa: CASSLRGGDGETQYF; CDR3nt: TGTGCCAGCAGCTTACGAGGGGGAGATGGGGAGACCCAGTACTTC
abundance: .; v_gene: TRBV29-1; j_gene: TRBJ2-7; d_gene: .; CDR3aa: CSVLKLERTAYEQYF; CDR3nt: TGCAGCGTCCTTAAGCTAGAGCGGACCGCCTACGAGCAGTACTTC
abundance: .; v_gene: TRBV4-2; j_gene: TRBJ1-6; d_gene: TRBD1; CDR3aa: CASSQDLGQGNSPLHF; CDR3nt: TGTGCCAGCAGCCAAGATCTTGGACAGGGTAATTCACCCCTCCACTTT
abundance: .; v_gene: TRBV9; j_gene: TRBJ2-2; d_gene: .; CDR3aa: CASSVDGGTGELFF; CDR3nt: TGTGCCAGCAGCGTAGACGGGGGAACCGGGGAGCTGTTTTTT
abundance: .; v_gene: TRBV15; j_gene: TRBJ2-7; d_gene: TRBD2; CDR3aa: CATSRATSGGPYEQYF; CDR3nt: TGTGCCACCAGCAGAGCGACTAGCGGGGGCCCCTACGAGCAGTACTTC
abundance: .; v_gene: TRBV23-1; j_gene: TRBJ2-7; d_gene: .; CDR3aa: CASSQPPKALRSYEQYF; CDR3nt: TGCGCCAGCAGTCAACCCCCCAAGGCCTTACGGTCCTACGAGCAGTACTTC
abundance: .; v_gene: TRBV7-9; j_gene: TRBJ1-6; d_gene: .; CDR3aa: CASSFGQQAPLHF; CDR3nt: TGTGCCAGCAGCTTTGGGCAGCAGGCTCCCCTCCACTTT
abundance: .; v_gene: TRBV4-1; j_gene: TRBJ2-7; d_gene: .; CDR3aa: CASSQSGTASSYEQYF; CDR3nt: TGCGCCAGCAGCCAATCCGGGACGGCGAGCTCCTACGAGCAGTACTTC
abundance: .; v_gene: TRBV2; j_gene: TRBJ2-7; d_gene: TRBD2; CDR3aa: CAGRREGRYEQYF; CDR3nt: TGTGCCGGTCGAAGGGAGGGACGCTACGAGCAGTACTTC
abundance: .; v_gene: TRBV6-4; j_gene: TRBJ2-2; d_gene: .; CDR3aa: CASRRSANTGELFF; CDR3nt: TGTGCCAGCCGTAGGTCGGCGAACACCGGGGAGCTGTTTTTT
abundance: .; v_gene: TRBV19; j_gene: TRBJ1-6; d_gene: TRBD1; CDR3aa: CASSFQGGVGSPLHF; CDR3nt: TGTGCCAGTAGTTTCCAGGGGGGGGTAGGTTCACCCCTCCACTTT
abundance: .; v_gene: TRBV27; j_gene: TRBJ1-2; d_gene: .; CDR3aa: CASKERGLNYGYTF; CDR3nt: TGTGCCAGCAAAGAACGAGGGCTAAACTATGGCTACACCTTC
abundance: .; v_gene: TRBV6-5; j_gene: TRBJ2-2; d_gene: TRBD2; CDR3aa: CASSYYGTRDTGELFF; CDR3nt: TGTGCCAGCAGTTACTACGGGACTAGGGATACCGGGGAGCTGTTTTTT
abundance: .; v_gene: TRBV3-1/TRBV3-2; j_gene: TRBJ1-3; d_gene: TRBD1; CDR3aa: CASSHRDRAHTIYF; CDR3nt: TGTGCCAGCAGCCACCGCGACAGGGCCCACACCATATATTTT
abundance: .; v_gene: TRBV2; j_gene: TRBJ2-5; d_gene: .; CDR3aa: CASSDWTQRETQYF; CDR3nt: TGTGCCAGCAGTGACTGGACTCAGAGGGAGACCCAGTACTTC
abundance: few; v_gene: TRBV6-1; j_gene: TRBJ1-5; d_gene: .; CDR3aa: CASSEGAGHQPQHF; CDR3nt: TGTGCCAGCAGTGAAGGGGCAGGGCATCAGCCCCAGCATTTT
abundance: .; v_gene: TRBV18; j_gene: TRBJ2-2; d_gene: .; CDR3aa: CASSRDGATGELFF; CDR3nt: TGTGCCAGCTCACGGGACGGAGCCACCGGGGAGCTGTTTTTT
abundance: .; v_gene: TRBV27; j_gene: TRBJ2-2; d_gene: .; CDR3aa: CASSSLQTAINTGELFF; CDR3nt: TGTGCCAGCAGTTCCCTCCAGACAGCCATAAACACCGGGGAGCTGTTTTTT
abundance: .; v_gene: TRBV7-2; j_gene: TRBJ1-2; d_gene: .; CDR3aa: CASSSNYGYTF; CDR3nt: TGTGCCAGCAGCTCCAACTATGGCTACACCTTC
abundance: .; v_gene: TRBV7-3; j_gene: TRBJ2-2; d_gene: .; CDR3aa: CASSLTPPGELFF; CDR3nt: TGTGCCAGCAGCTTAACTCCTCCCGGGGAGCTGTTTTTT
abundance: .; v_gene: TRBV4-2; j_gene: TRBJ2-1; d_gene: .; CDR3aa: CASSQDPILASVAYNEQFF; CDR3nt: TGTGCCAGCAGCCAAGACCCAATCTTGGCTAGCGTGGCCTACAATGAGCAGTTCTTC
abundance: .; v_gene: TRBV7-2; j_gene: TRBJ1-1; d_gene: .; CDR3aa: CASSLTGPTNTEAFF; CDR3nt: TGTGCCAGCAGCCTAACAGGGCCAACGAACACTGAAGCTTTCTTT
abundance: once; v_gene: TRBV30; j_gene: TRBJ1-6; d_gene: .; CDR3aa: CAFRTPANSPLHF; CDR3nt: TGTGCTTTCCGGACGCCGGCGAATTCACCCCTCCACTTT
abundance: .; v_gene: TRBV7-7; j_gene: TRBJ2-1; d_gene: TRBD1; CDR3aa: CASSLGTGLNEQFF; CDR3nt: TGTGCTAGCAGCTTAGGGACAGGGCTGAATGAGCAGTTCTTC
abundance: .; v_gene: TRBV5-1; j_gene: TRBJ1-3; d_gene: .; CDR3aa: CASSLGDHAGNTIYF; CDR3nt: TGCGCCAGCAGCTTGGGGGACCATGCTGGAAACACCATATATTTT
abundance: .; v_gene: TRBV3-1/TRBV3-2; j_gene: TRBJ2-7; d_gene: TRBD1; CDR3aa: CASSRAGTGTYEQYF; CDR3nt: TGTGCCAGCAGCCGTGCCGGGACAGGAACCTACGAGCAGTACTTC
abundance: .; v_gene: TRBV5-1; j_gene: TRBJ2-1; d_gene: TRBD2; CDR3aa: CASSPSGNPNEQFF; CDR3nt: TGCGCCAGCAGCCCGAGCGGGAATCCCAATGAGCAGTTCTTC
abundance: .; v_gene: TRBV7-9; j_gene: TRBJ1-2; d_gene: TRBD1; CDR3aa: CASSLADRGNYGYTF; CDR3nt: TGTGCCAGCAGCTTAGCGGACAGGGGCAACTATGGCTACACCTTC
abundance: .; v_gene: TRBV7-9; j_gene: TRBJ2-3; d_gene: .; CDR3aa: CASSLGGYRSTDTQYF; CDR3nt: TGTGCCAGCAGCTTAGGTGGCTACCGAAGCACAGATACGCAGTATTTT